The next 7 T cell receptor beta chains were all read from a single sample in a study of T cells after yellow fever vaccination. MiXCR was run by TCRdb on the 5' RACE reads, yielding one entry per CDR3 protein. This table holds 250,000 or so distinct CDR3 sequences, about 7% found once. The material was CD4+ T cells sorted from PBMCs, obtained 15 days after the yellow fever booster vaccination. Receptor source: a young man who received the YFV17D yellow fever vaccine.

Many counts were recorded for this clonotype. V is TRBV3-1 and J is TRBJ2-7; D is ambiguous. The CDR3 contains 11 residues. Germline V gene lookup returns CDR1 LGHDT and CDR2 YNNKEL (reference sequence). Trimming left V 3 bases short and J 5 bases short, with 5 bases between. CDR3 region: CASSQLNEQYF. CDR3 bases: TGTGCCAGCAGCCAGCTCAACGAGCAGTACTTC.

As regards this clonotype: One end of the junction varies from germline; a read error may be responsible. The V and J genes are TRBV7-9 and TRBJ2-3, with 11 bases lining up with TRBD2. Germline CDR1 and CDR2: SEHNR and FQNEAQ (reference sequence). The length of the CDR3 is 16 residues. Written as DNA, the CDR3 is TGTGGCAGCAGACCCCCTAGCGGGAGGCGCACAGATACGCAGTATTTT. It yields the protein CGSRPPSGRRTDTQYF.

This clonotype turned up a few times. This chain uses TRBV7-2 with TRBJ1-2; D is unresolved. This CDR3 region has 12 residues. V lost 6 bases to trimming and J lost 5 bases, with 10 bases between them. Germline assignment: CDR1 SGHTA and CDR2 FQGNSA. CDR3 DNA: TGTGCCAGCAGGGGAACACAGTATGGCTACACCTTC. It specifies CASRGTQYGYTF. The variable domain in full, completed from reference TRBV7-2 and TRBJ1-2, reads GAGVSQSPSNKVTEKGKDVELRCDPISGHTALYWYRQSLGQGLEFLIYFQGNSAPDKSGLPSDRFSAERTGGSVSTLTIQRTQQEDSAVYLCASRGTQYGYTFGSGTRLTVV.

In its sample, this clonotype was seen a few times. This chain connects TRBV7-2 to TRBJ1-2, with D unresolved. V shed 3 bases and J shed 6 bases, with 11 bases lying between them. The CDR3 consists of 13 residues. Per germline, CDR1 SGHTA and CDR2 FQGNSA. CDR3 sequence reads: CASSLRQLHGYTF. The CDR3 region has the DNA TGTGCCAGCAGCTTGCGGCAGCTCCATGGCTACACCTTC.

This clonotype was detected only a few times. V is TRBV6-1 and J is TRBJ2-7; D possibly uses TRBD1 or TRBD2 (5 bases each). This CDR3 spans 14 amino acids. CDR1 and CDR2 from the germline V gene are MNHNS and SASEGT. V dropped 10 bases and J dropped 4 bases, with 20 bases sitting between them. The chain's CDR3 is CATLPGPRGYEQYF. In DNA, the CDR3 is TGTGCCACTCTCCCGGGACCCCGGGGATACGAGCAGTACTTC.

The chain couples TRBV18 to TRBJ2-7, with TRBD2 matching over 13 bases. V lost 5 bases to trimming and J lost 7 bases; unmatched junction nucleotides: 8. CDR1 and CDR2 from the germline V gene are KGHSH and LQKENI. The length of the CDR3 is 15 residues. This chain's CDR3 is CASSGGLAGDQEQYF. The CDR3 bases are TGTGCCAGCTCAGGAGGACTAGCGGGGGACCAGGAGCAGTACTTC.

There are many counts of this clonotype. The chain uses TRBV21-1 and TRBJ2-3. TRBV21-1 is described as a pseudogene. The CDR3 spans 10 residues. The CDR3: CAGYEDTQYF. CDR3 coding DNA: TGTGCCGGGTACGAGGATACGCAGTATTTT.